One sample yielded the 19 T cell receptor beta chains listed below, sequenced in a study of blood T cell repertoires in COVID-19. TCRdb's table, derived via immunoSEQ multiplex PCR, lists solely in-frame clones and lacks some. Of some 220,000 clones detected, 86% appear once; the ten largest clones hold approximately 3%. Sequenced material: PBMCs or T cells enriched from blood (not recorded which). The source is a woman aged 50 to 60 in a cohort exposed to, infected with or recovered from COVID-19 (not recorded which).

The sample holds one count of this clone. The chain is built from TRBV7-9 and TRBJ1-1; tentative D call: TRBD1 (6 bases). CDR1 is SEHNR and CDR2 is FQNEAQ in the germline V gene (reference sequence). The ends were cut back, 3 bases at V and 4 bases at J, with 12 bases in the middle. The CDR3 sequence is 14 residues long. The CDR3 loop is CASSFRGRSTEAFF. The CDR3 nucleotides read TGTGCCAGCAGCTTCAGGGGTAGGAGCACTGAAGCTTTCTTT.

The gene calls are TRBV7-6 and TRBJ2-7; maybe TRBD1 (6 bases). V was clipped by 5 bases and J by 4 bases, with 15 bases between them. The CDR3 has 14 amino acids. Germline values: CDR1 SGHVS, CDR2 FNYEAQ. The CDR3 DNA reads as TGTGCCAGCAGCCTCTCCGGGACAACGTACGAGCAGTACTTC. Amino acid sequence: CASSLSGTTYEQYF.

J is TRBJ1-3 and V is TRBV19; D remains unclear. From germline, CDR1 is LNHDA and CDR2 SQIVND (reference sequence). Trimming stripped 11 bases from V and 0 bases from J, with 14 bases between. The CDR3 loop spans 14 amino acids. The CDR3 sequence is CASREVHSGNTIYF. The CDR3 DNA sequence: TGTGCCTCCCGAGAAGTCCACTCTGGAAACACCATATATTTT. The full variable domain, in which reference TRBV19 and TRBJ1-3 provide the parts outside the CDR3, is DGGITQSPKYLFRKEGQNVTLSCEQNLNHDAMYWYRQDPGQGLRLIYYSQIVNDFQKGDIAEGYSVSREKKESFPLTVTSAQKNPTAFYLCASREVHSGNTIYFGEGSWLTVV.

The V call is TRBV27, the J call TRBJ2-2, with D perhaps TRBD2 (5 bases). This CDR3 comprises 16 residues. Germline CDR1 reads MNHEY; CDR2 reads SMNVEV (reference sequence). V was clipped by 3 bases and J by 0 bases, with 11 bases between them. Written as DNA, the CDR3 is TGTGCCAGCAGTTTTGGAGCGGCCGCGAACACCGGGGAGCTGTTTTTT. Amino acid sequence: CASSFGAAANTGELFF.

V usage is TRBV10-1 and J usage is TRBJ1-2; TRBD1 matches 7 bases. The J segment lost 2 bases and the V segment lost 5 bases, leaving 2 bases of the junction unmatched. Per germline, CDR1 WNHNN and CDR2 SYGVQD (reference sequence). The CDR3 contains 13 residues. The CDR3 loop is CASSPGQNYGYTF. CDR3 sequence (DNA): TGCGCCAGCAGTCCGGGACAGAACTATGGCTACACCTTC.

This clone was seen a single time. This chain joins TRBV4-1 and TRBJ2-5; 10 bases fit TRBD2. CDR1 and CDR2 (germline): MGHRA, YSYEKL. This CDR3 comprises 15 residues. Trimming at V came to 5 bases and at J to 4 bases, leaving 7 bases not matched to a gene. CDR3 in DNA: TGCGCCAGCAGCGCGGGACTAGCGATCGGAGAGACCCAGTACTTC. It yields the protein CASSAGLAIGETQYF.

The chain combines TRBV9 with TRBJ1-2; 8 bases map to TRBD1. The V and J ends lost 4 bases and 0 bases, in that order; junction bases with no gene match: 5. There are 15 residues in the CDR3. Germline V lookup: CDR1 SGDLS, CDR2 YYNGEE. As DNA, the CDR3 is TGTGCCAGCAGCTCCGGACAGGGTTCTAACTATGGCTACACCTTC. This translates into CASSSGQGSNYGYTF.

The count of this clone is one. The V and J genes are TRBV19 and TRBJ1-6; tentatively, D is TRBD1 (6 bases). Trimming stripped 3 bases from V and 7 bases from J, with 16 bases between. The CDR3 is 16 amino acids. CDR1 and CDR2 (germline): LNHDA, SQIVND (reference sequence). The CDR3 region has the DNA TGTGCCAGTAGTATTGGGTCGTGGGGACAAAATTCACCCCTCCACTTT. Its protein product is CASSIGSWGQNSPLHF.

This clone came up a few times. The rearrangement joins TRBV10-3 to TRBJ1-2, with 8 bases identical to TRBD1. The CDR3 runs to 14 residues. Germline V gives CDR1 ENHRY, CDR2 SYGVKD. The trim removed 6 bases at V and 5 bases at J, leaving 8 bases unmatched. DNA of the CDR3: TGTGCCATCAGCCCAGGGGGCGCCAAGTATGGCTACACCTTC. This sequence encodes CAISPGGAKYGYTF.

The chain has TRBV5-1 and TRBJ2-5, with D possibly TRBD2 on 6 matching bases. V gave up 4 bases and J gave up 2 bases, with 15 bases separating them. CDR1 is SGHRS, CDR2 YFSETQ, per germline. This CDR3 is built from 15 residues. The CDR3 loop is CASSRGTDPQETQYF. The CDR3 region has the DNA TGCGCCAGCAGCCGCGGGACTGATCCTCAAGAGACCCAGTACTTC.

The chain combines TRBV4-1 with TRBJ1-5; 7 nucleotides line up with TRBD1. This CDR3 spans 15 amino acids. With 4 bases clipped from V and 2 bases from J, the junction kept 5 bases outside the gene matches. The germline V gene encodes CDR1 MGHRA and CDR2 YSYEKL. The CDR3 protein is CASSPIGQGNQPQHF. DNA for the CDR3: TGCGCCAGCAGCCCGATCGGACAGGGCAATCAGCCCCAGCATTTT.

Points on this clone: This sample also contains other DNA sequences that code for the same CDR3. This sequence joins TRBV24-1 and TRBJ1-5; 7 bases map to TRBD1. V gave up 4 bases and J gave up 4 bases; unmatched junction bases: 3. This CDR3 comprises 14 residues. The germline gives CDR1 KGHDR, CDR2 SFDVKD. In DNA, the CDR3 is TGTGCCACCAGTGACTTGACAGGGAATCAGCCCCAGCATTTT. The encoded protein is CATSDLTGNQPQHF.

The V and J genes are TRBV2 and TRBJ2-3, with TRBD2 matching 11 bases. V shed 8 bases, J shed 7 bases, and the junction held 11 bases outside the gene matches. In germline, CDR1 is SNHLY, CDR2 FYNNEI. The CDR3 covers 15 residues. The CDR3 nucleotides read TGTGCCAGCGAGACAGGACTAGCGGGTCTGAATACGCAGTATTTT. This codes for CASETGLAGLNTQYF.

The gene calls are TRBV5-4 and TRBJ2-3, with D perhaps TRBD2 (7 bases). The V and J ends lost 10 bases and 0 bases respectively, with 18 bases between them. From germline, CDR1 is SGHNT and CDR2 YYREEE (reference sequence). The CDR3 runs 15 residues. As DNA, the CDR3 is TGTGCCGCCGAAGTCGGGGGGCGAAGCACAGATACGCAGTATTTT. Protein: CAAEVGGRSTDTQYF.

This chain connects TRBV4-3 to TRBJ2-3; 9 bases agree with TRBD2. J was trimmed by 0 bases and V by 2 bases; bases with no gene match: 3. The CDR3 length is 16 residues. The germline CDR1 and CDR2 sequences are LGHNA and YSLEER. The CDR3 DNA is TGCGCCAGCAGCCAATCTAGCGGGGTGAGCACAGATACGCAGTATTTT. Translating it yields CASSQSSGVSTDTQYF.

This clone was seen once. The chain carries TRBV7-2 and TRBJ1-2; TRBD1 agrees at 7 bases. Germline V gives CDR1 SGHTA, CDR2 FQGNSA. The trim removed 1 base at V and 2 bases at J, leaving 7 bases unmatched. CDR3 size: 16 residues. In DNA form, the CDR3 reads TGTGCCAGCAGCTTAGTGGAGGGGGCGCCGAACTATGGCTACACCTTC. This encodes CASSLVEGAPNYGYTF.

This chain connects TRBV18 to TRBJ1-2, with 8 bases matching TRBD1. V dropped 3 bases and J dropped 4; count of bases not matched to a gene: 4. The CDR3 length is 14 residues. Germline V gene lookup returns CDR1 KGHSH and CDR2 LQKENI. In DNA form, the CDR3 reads TGTGCCAGCTCACCCGACAGGGGATCCTATGGCTACACCTTC. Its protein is CASSPDRGSYGYTF.

The CDR3 loop reads CASSQEGSQGVSPLHF. The CDR3 nucleotides read TGCGCCAGCAGCCAAGAGGGTAGTCAGGGCGTCTCACCCCTCCACTTT. The chain has TRBV4-3 and TRBJ1-6; D is possibly TRBD1 (5 bases). Germline V gives CDR1 LGHNA, CDR2 YSLEER. V lost 0 bases to trimming and J lost 10 bases, with 16 bases between them. CDR3 length: 16 residues.

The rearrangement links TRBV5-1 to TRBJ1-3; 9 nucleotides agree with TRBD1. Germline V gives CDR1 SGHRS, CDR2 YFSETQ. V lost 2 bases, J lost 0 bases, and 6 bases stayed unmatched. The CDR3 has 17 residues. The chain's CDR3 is CASSLGTGLSSGNTIYF. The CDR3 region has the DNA TGCGCCAGCAGCTTAGGGACAGGGCTGAGCTCTGGAAACACCATATATTTT.